The 13 T cell receptor beta chains below were found in one sample sequenced in a study of T-cell memory formation after mild COVID-19. TCRdb passed the 5' RACE reads through MiXCR, listing each CDR3 protein once. Of about 430,000 distinct CDR3 sequences listed, approximately 18% were seen once; the top ten hold roughly 21%. The sequencing sample was made of PBMCs or a T cell subset sorted from them (not recorded which). These receptors originate from a man younger than 30 who had mild COVID-19 (a few samples of this study predate the infection). Cell type and time point are not known.

This clonotype was observed a few times. This chain joins TRBV27 and TRBJ1-2; D gene ambiguous. The CDR3 covers 13 residues. The germline V gene has CDR1 MNHEY and CDR2 SMNVEV (reference sequence). V gave up 2 bases and J gave up 5 bases, with 9 bases separating them. CDR3: CASSLDSGYGYTF. Written as DNA, the CDR3 is TGTGCCAGCAGTTTAGATTCCGGGTATGGCTACACCTTC.

This clonotype was seen many times. The chain joins TRBV6-5 to TRBJ2-2, with TRBD1 identical over 7 bases. The germline V gene has CDR1 MNHEY and CDR2 SVGAGI. The CDR3 consists of 17 residues. V trimming: 7 bases; J trimming: 1 base; junction bases outside the gene matches: 12. The CDR3 bases are TGTGCCAGCACTAGAAGGACAGGCACCATGAACACCGGGGAGCTGTTTTTT. Residues: CASTRRTGTMNTGELFF.

The J gene is TRBJ1-1, the V gene TRBV6-6; no clear D. The CDR3 consists of 15 residues. V was shortened by 1 base and J by 0 bases, with 9 bases between the two germline ends. Looked up from germline, CDR1 is MNHNY and CDR2 is SVGAGI (reference sequence). The CDR3 is CASSYFPSLNTEAFF. CDR3 nucleotide sequence: TGTGCCAGCAGTTACTTTCCTAGTTTGAACACTGAAGCTTTCTTT.

This clonotype has a count of ten or more. The chain couples TRBV5-4 to TRBJ1-2; the D gene is possibly TRBD1 (6 bases). Germline assignment: CDR1 SGHNT and CDR2 YYREEE (reference sequence). The ends were cut back, 4 bases at V and 2 bases at J, with 12 bases in the middle. This CDR3 has 14 residues. The CDR3 region is CASSPTGQNYGYTF. CDR3 coding DNA: TGTGCCAGCAGCCCCACCGGACAGAACTATGGCTACACCTTC. The full variable domain, completed using reference TRBV5-4 and TRBJ1-2, is ETGVTQSPTHLIKTRGQQVTLRCSSQSGHNTVSWYQQALGQGPQFIFQYYREEENGRGNFPPRFSGLQFPNYSSELNVNALELDDSALYLCASSPTGQNYGYTFGSGTRLTVV.

This clonotype was picked up a small number of times. This chain joins TRBV20-1 and TRBJ2-5; TRBD1 might be the D (6 bases). The CDR3 contains 17 residues. CDR1 DFQATT and CDR2 SNEGSKA come from the germline V gene (reference sequence). The V end was cut by 0 bases, the J end by 5 bases, with 22 bases between. The CDR3 nucleotides read TGCAGTGCTAGAGATGTAACAAACAGGGTATCCTGGGAGACCCAGTACTTC. Its translation: CSARDVTNRVSWETQYF.

The rearrangement uses TRBV4-1 and TRBJ2-1, with 7 bases that match TRBD1. Looked up from germline, CDR1 is MGHRA and CDR2 is YSYEKL. The V segment lost 0 bases and the J segment 7 bases; nucleotides outside the gene matches: 6. There are 15 residues in the CDR3. The CDR3 DNA reads as TGCGCCAGCAGCCAAGATTTGAGGGGGCGAAATGAGCAGTTCTTC. As protein: CASSQDLRGRNEQFF.

In this sample, this clonotype turned up many times. The rearrangement links TRBV5-1 to TRBJ2-3; weak D call: TRBD2 (6 bases). CDR3 size: 14 residues. Germline values: CDR1 SGHRS, CDR2 YFSETQ. V gave up 5 bases and J gave up 5 bases, with 15 bases separating them. The CDR3 region is CASRGRPGVDTQYF. DNA for the CDR3: TGCGCCAGCAGGGGCAGGCCGGGAGTAGATACGCAGTATTTT.

This clonotype occurred a few times. The genes are TRBV27 and TRBJ2-7, with 10 bases aligning to TRBD1. CDR1 and CDR2 (germline): MNHEY, SMNVEV (reference sequence). This CDR3 spans 14 amino acids. V was pared by 0 bases and J by 7 bases, with 3 bases of the junction left unmatched. CDR3 in amino acids: CASSLSTGGNEQYF. CDR3 DNA sequence: TGTGCCAGCAGTTTATCGACAGGGGGCAATGAGCAGTACTTC.

Only a few counts were recorded for this clonotype. The rearrangement joins TRBV4-1 to TRBJ1-1; TRBD1 matches at 8 bases. With V trimmed by 4 bases and J by 1 base, 5 bases remained unmatched. This CDR3 is built from 15 residues. Germline V CDR1 and CDR2: MGHRA, YSYEKL. Here the CDR3 reads CASSRGQDENTEAFF. The CDR3 DNA sequence: TGCGCCAGCAGCCGGGGACAGGACGAGAACACTGAAGCTTTCTTT.

The genes are TRBV7-9 and TRBJ1-3; no definite D call. The length of the CDR3 is 16 residues. V was cut by 0 bases and J by 5 bases, with 14 bases left in between. CDR1 is SEHNR, CDR2 FQNEAQ, per germline (reference sequence). The CDR3 region is CASSLAGSSGRNTIYF. CDR3 bases: TGTGCCAGCAGCTTAGCGGGTTCGTCCGGTAGAAACACCATATATTTT.

The rearrangement uses TRBV7-2 and TRBJ1-2; D possibly corresponds to TRBD1 (5 bases). Germline V gene lookup returns CDR1 SGHTA and CDR2 FQGNSA. The CDR3 runs 14 residues. Trimming pared 3 bases from V and 4 bases from J, leaving 12 bases between. Here the CDR3 reads CASSLTSGIYGYTF. DNA of the CDR3: TGTGCCAGCAGCTTGACGTCAGGGATCTATGGCTACACCTTC.

The V gene is TRBV30, the J gene TRBJ1-5; D is undetermined. CDR3 length: 13 residues. Trimming took off 0 bases at V and 5 bases at J, with 8 bases between the two ends. CDR1 and CDR2 from the germline V gene are GTSNPN and SVGIG (reference sequence). The CDR3 region is CAWSVNWDQPQHF. The CDR3 DNA reads as TGTGCCTGGAGTGTGAATTGGGATCAGCCCCAGCATTTT.

The chain uses TRBV4-2 and TRBJ2-1; the match to TRBD2 covers 12 bases. The CDR3 extends over 16 amino acids. The germline gives CDR1 LGHNA, CDR2 YNFKEQ. J was trimmed by 10 bases and V by 1 base; bases with no gene match: 8. The CDR3 loop reads CASSQASSGGAEEQFF. The CDR3 region has the DNA TGTGCCAGCAGCCAAGCGTCTAGCGGGGGGGCTGAGGAGCAGTTCTTC.